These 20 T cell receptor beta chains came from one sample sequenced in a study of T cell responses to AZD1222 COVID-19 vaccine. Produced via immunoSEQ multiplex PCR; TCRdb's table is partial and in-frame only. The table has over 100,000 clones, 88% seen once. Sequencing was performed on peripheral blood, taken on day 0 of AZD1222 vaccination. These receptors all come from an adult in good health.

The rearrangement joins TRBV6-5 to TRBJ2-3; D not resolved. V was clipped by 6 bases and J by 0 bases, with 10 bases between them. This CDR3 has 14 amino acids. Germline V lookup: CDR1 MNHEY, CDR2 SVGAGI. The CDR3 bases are TGTGCCAGCAGACAACAACCTAGCACAGATACGCAGTATTTT. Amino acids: CASRQQPSTDTQYF.

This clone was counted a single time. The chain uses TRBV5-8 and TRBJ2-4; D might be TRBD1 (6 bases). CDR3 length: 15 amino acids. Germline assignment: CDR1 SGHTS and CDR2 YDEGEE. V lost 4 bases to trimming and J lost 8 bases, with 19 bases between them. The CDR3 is CASSPPLRGIDIQYF. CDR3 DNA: TGTGCCAGCAGCCCGCCTTTGAGGGGGATTGACATTCAGTACTTC.

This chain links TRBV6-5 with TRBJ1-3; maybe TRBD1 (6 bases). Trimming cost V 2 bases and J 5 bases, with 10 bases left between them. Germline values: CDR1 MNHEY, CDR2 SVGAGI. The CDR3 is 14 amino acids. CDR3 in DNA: TGTGCCAGCAGTTACCGCAGGGGTAGAAACACCATATATTTT. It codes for CASSYRRGRNTIYF.

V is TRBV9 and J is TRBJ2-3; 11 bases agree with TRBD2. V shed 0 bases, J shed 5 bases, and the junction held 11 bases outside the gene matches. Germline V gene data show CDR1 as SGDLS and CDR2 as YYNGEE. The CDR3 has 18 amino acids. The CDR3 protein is CASSVGVVAGGQGDTQYF. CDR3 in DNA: TGTGCCAGCAGCGTAGGGGTTGTAGCGGGGGGGCAAGGAGATACGCAGTATTTT.

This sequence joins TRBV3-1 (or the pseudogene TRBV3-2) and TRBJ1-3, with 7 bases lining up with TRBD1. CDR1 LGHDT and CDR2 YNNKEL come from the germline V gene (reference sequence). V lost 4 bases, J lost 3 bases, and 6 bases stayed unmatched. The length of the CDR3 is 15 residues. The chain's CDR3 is CASSPPGQFGNTIYF. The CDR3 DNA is TGTGCCAGCAGCCCCCCGGGACAGTTTGGAAACACCATATATTTT.

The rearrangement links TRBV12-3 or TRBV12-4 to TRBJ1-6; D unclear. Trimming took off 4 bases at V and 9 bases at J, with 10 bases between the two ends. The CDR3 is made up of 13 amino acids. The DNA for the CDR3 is TGTGCCAGCAGTTCCGGGCATACTTCACCCCTCCACTTT. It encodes CASSSGHTSPLHF.

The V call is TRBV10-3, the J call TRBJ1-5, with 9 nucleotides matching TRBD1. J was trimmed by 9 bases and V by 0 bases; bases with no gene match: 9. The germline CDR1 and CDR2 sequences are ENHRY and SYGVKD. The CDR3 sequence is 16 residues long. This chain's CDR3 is CAISESVGQGGRPQHF. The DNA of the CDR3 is TGTGCCATCAGTGAGTCGGTGGGACAGGGAGGAAGGCCCCAGCATTTT.

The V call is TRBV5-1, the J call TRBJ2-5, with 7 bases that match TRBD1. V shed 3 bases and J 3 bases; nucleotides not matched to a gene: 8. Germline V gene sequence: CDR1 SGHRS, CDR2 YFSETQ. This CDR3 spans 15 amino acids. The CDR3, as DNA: TGCGCCAGCAGCTCCAATACAGGGGCGGAAGAGACCCAGTACTTC. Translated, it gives CASSSNTGAEETQYF.

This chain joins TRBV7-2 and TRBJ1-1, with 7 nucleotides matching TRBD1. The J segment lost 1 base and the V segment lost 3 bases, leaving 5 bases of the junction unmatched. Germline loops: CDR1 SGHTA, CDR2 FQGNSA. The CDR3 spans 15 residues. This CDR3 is CASSFVNRGNTEAFF. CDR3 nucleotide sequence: TGTGCCAGCAGCTTCGTCAACAGGGGGAACACTGAAGCTTTCTTT.

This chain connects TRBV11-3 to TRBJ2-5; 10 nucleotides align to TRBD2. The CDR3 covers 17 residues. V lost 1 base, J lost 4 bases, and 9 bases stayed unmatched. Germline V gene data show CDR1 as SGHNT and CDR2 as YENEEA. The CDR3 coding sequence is TGTGCCAGCAGCTTAGGGAGAGACAGCGGGGGGGCAGAGACCCAGTACTTC. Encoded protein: CASSLGRDSGGAETQYF.

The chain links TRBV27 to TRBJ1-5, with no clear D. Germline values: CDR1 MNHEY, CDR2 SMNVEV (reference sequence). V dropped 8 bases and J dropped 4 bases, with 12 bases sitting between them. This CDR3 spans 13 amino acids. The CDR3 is CASSIVLNQPQHF. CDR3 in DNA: TGTGCCAGCTCCATTGTTCTAAATCAGCCCCAGCATTTT.

The CDR3 spells CAWIRDREGTEAFF. Written as DNA, the CDR3 is TGTGCCTGGATCCGGGACAGGGAAGGGACTGAAGCTTTCTTT. This sequence joins TRBV30 and TRBJ1-1, with 9 bases lining up with TRBD1. V gave up 4 bases and J gave up 5 bases; unmatched junction bases: 8. This CDR3 region has 14 residues. Germline V gene data show CDR1 as GTSNPN and CDR2 as SVGIG (reference sequence).

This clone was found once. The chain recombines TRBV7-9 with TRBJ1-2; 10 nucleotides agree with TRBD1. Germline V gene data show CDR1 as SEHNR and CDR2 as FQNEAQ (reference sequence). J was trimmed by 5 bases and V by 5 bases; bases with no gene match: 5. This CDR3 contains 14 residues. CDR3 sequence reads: CASSPGTGEYGYTF. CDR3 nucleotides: TGTGCCAGCAGCCCCGGGACAGGGGAATATGGCTACACCTTC.

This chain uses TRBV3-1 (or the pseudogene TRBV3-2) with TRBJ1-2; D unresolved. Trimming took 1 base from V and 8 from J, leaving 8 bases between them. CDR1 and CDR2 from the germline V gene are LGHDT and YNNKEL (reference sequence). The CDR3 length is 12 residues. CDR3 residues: CASSQGLGGYTF. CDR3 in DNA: TGTGCCAGCAGCCAAGGACTTGGCGGCTACACCTTC.

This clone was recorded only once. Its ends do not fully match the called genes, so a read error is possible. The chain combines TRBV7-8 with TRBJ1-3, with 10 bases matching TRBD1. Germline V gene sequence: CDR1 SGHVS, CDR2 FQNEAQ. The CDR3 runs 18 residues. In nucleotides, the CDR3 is TGTGCCAGCAGCCTAGCCGGGACAGGGGCCCGCTCTGGAAACACCATATATTTT. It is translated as CASSLAGTGARSGNTIYF. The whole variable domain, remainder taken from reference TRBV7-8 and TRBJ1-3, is GAGVSQSPRYKVAKRGQDVALRCDPISGHVSLFWYQQALGQGPEFLTYFQNEAQLDKSGLPSDRFFAERPEGSVSTLKIQRTQQEDSAVYLCASSLAGTGARSGNTIYFGEGSWLTVV.

The CDR3: CATSDIAGVGNEQFF. The CDR3 region has the DNA TGTGCCACCAGTGATATAGCGGGAGTAGGCAATGAGCAGTTCTTC. The chain links TRBV24-1 to TRBJ2-1; 9 nucleotides line up with TRBD2. With V trimmed by 3 bases and J by 6 bases, 5 bases remained unmatched. In germline, CDR1 is KGHDR, CDR2 SFDVKD. CDR3 length: 15 residues.

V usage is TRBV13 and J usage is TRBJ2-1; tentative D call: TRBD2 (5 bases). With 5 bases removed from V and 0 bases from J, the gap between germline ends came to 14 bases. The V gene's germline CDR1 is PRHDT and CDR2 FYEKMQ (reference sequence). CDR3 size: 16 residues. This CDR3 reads CASSLRTGSSYNEQFF. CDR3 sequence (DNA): TGTGCCAGCAGCCTAAGAACGGGGAGCTCCTACAATGAGCAGTTCTTC.

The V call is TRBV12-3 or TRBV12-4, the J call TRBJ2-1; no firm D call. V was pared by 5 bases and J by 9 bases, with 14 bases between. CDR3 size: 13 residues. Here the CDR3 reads CASSLTEKSEQFF. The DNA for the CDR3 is TGTGCCAGCAGTCTTACGGAGAAGAGTGAGCAGTTCTTC.

CDR3 sequence (DNA): TGTGCCAGCAGCCAGGCAATGGGGAACACTGAAGCTTTCTTT. As protein: CASSQAMGNTEAFF. The V call is TRBV7-8, the J call TRBJ1-1; D not certain. The germline V and J ends were trimmed by 5 bases and 1 base, with 11 bases remaining between them. Germline V gene sequence: CDR1 SGHVS, CDR2 FQNEAQ. CDR3 length: 14 amino acids. The variable domain in full, completed from reference TRBV7-8 and TRBJ1-1, reads GAGVSQSPRYKVAKRGQDVALRCDPISGHVSLFWYQQALGQGPEFLTYFQNEAQLDKSGLPSDRFFAERPEGSVSTLKIQRTQQEDSAVYLCASSQAMGNTEAFFGQGTRLTVV.

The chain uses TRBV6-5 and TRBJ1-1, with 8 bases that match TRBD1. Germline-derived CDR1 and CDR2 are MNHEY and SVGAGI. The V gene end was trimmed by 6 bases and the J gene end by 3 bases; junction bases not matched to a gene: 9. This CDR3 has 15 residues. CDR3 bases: TGTGCCAGCAGGCGCAGGACAGGGTTCGACACTGAAGCTTTCTTT. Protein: CASRRRTGFDTEAFF.